A single sample gave rise to the 19 T cell receptor beta chains below, sequenced in a study of tumor and adjacent non-tumor tissue in lung cancer. TCRbeta libraries were built with three rounds of nested PCR, modified from ARM-PCR. MiXCR was run by TCRdb on the multiplex PCR reads, yielding one entry per CDR3 protein. The repertoire holds some 120,000 distinct CDR3 sequences, around three fifths seen once, with roughly 13% in the top ten. This sample's RNA came from whole unsorted tissue. The specimen sequenced was lung tumor tissue. The receptors shown here come from a man in his thirties or forties with non-small cell lung cancer.

With regard to this clonotype: At one boundary the junction diverges from the germline segment, which might be a read error. The gene calls are TRBV20-1 and TRBJ2-2; tentatively, D is TRBD2 (6 bases). Germline V CDR1 and CDR2: DFQATT, SNEGSKA (reference sequence). The CDR3 contains 13 residues. CDR3 in DNA: TGTAGTGCTAGTTCCGGGGGCACCGGGGAGCTGTTTTTT. Encoded protein: CSASSGGTGELFF.

This clonotype was recorded a few times. The chain combines TRBV24-1 with TRBJ2-7; 7 bases agree with TRBD2. The J segment lost 0 bases and the V segment lost 4 bases, leaving 8 bases of the junction unmatched. The V gene's germline CDR1 is KGHDR and CDR2 SFDVKD. The CDR3 length is 16 residues. The CDR3 loop reads CATSESTSRSSYEQYF. The CDR3 DNA is TGTGCCACCAGTGAGTCGACTAGCAGGAGCTCCTACGAGCAGTACTTC.

The gene calls are TRBV20-1 and TRBJ2-7; possibly TRBD1 for D (7 bases). V was cut by 4 bases and J by 6 bases, with 19 bases left in between. The germline gives CDR1 DFQATT, CDR2 SNEGSKA (reference sequence). The CDR3 totals 14 residues. CDR3 nucleotides: TGCAGTGCTATACAGGGGAGGATGAATGGCGAGCAGTACTTC. Amino acid sequence: CSAIQGRMNGEQYF.

The chain uses TRBV6-1 and TRBJ1-5; 7 bases agree with TRBD1. The CDR3 extends over 13 amino acids. Trimming removed 8 bases from V and 6 bases from J; junction bases left unmatched: 7. Germline V gene lookup returns CDR1 MNHNS and CDR2 SASEGT. This CDR3 reads CASGERTGQPQHF. CDR3 sequence (DNA): TGTGCCAGCGGGGAAAGGACAGGTCAGCCCCAGCATTTT.

As concerns this clonotype: Given the absence of the conserved phenylalanine or tryptophan at the CDR3 end, a read error is likely. V is TRBV11-2 and J is TRBJ2-1; D is unresolved. V was shortened by 3 bases and J by 6 bases, with 12 bases between the two germline ends. The CDR3 spans 14 residues. The germline CDR1 and CDR2 sequences are SGHAT and FQNNGV. CDR3 DNA: TGTGCCAGCAGCTTCACGAGGCAATGCAATGAGCAGTTCATC. Its protein is CASSFTRQCNEQFI.

As concerns this clonotype: A much larger clone differs by one base, so this may be a read error. The J gene is TRBJ1-5, the V gene TRBV6-5; D not resolved. The length of the CDR3 is 12 residues. V was clipped by 2 bases and J by 9 bases, with 8 bases between them. Germline assignment: CDR1 MNHEY and CDR2 SVGAGI. CDR3 bases: TGTGCCAGCAGTTACGAATTTGGGCCCCAGCATTTT. Its protein is CASSYEFGPQHF.

Details on this clonotype: The junction shows a germline mismatch at one end, possibly a read error. CDR3 coding DNA: TGCGCCAGCAGCCAAGACCCCACAGGGGGCTCCTACGGGCAGTACTTC. Translation: CASSQDPTGGSYGQYF. The rearrangement joins TRBV4-1 to TRBJ2-7, with TRBD1 matching over 9 bases. The CDR3 has 16 residues. CDR1 is MGHRA, CDR2 YSYEKL, per germline.

Comments on this clonotype: A single base separates this from a much larger clone, so it may be a read error. The rearrangement links TRBV14 to TRBJ1-5; D not certain. The germline CDR1 and CDR2 sequences are SGHDN and FVKESK. The CDR3 length is 15 residues. The CDR3 coding sequence is TGTGCCAGCAGCCAAGAGGGTAATAGCAATCAGCCCCAGGATTTT. As protein: CASSQEGNSNQPQDF.

The table lists this clonotype with many counts. The V gene is TRBV29-1, the J gene TRBJ2-1; D might be TRBD2 (6 bases). This CDR3 contains 18 residues. V lost 5 bases, J lost 7 bases, and 30 bases lay in between. The germline CDR1 and CDR2 sequences are SQVTM and ANQGSEA. CDR3 sequence (DNA): TGCAGCGTTCTGACCTTTCCCCGGGACTCTCCGTATAGGAATGAGCAGTTCTTC. Residues: CSVLTFPRDSPYRNEQFF.

Details on this clonotype: Possible read error: a much larger clone is one base away. The chain has TRBV20-1 and TRBJ1-1; D is undetermined. Trimming removed 5 bases at V and 3 bases at J, with 13 bases between. Germline lookup yields CDR1 DFQATT and CDR2 SNEGSKA (reference sequence). There are 13 residues in the CDR3. The CDR3 DNA follows: TGCAGTGCTCCTCTTACATCCGACACTGAAGCTTTCTTT. Encoded protein: CSAPLTSDTEAFF.

Details on this clonotype: One end of the junction is discordant with germline, which a read error may explain. The chain couples TRBV7-9 to TRBJ1-5, with D perhaps TRBD1 (6 bases). CDR1 SEHNR and CDR2 FQNEAQ come from the germline V gene (reference sequence). The CDR3 consists of 14 residues. CDR3 sequence: CACSRGGSNQPQHF. The CDR3 DNA follows: TGTGCCTGCAGCCGAGGGGGGAGCAATCAGCCCCAGCATTTT.

This clonotype has a count of ten or more. This sequence joins TRBV4-3 and TRBJ1-2, with D maybe TRBD1 (5 bases). The CDR3 is made up of 15 amino acids. The V gene lost 0 bases and the J gene lost 4 bases, with 12 bases spanning the gap. Germline CDR1 LGHNA, CDR2 YSLEER. The CDR3 spells CASSQDPGRGYGYTF. The CDR3 coding sequence is TGCGCCAGCAGCCAAGACCCGGGACGGGGCTATGGCTACACCTTC.

The sample holds one count of this clonotype. At one boundary the junction diverges from the germline segment, which might be a read error. The rearrangement uses TRBV24-1 and TRBJ2-1; D possibly corresponds to TRBD1 (6 bases). Per the germline V gene, CDR1 is KGHDR and CDR2 is SFDVKD. This CDR3 comprises 13 residues. CDR3 nucleotide sequence: TGTGACACCAGTGACACAGGGTCACTTGAGCAGTTCTTC. Its protein is CDTSDTGSLEQFF.

In the case of this clonotype: This could be a read error, since a much larger clone is one nucleotide away. V gene TRBV24-1 combines with J gene TRBJ1-2; TRBD1 might be the D (5 bases). The CDR3 loop spans 15 amino acids. V lost 3 bases, J lost 4 bases, and 14 bases lay in between. The germline gives CDR1 KGHDR, CDR2 SFDVKD. In DNA, the CDR3 is TGTGCCACCAGTGATGCAGAGATAGGGGTCTATGGCTACACCTTC. Encoded protein: CATSDAEIGVYGYTF.

A note on this clonotype: A read error is possible here, since a much larger clone lies one base away. V is TRBV20-1 and J is TRBJ2-5; a weak D match, TRBD2 (5 bases). Germline CDR1 reads DFQATT; CDR2 reads SNEGSKA (reference sequence). V was pared by 1 base and J by 10 bases, with 22 bases between. The CDR3 spans 15 residues. In nucleotides, the CDR3 is TGCAGTGCTAGAGTTTCCCGGGGTCCTCGTGGGATCCAGTACTTC. Translation: CSARVSRGPRGIQYF.

This clonotype has just a few counts. This sequence may be a read error, since a much larger clone differs from it by one base. The rearrangement joins TRBV5-1 to TRBJ2-7, with D possibly TRBD1 on 5 matching bases. CDR3 length: 12 residues. Germline loops: CDR1 SGHRS, CDR2 YFSETQ. The chain's CDR3 is CANSFRGDEQYF. The DNA of the CDR3 is TGCGCCAACAGCTTTAGGGGCGACGAGCAGTACTTC.

A remark on this clonotype: A read error is possible here, since a much larger clone lies one base away. V usage is TRBV4-3 and J usage is TRBJ2-1, with D possibly matching TRBD2 (5 bases). Germline V gene data show CDR1 as LGHNA and CDR2 as YSLEER. There are 17 residues in the CDR3. CDR3 nucleotide sequence: TGCGCCAGCAGCCAAGATCAGGACTGGAGCTCCTACAATGATCAGTTCTTC. This sequence encodes CASSQDQDWSSYNDQFF.

Many counts were recorded for this clonotype. The rearrangement uses TRBV29-1 and TRBJ2-1; maybe TRBD1 (6 bases). Between the trimmed V and J ends, which lost 4 bases and 5 bases, there was a span of 12 bases. Germline V gives CDR1 SQVTM, CDR2 ANQGSEA. This CDR3 is 13 amino acids long. CDR3 nucleotide sequence: TGCAGCGTTGGGGACATAAGGCACAATGAGCAGTTCTTC. It encodes CSVGDIRHNEQFF.

This sequence joins TRBV11-1 and TRBJ2-1; 7 positions agree with TRBD2. CDR3 size: 18 residues. The germline CDR1 and CDR2 sequences are SGHAT and FQDESV (reference sequence). Losses at the gene ends were 5 bases for V and 7 bases for J; bases not matched to a gene: 20. CDR3 amino acids: CASSHPEGLAGAVNEQFF. The DNA for the CDR3 is TGTGCCAGCAGCCACCCTGAGGGTTTGGCGGGAGCCGTGAATGAGCAGTTCTTC.